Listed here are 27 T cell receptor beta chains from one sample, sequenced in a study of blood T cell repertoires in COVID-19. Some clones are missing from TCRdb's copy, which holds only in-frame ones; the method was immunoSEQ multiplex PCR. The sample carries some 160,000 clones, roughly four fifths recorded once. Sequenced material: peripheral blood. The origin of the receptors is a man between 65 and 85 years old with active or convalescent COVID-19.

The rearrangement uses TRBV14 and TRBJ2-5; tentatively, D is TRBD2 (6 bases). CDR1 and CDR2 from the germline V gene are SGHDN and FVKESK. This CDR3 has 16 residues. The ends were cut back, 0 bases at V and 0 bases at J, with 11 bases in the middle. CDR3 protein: CASSQDKGRYQETQYF. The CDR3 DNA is TGTGCCAGCAGCCAAGATAAGGGGAGGTACCAAGAGACCCAGTACTTC.

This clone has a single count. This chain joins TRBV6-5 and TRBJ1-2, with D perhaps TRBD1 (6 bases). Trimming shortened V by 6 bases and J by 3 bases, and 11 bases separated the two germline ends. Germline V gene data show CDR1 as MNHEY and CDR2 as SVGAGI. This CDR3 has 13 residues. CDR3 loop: CASSPYRDYGYTF. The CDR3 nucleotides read TGTGCCAGCAGCCCGTACAGGGACTATGGCTACACCTTC.

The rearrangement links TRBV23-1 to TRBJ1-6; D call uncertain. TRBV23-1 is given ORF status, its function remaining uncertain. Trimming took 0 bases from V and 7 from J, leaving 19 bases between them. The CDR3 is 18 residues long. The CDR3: CASSQSSTATPRNSPLHF. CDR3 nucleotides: TGCGCCAGCAGTCAATCATCCACGGCGACCCCCAGGAATTCACCCCTCCACTTT.

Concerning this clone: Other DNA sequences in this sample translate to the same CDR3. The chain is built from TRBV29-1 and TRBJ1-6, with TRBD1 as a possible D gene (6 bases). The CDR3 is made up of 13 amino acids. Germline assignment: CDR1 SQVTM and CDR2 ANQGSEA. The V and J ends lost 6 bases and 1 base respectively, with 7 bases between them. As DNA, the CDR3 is TGCAGCGTCCAGGGGTCCTATAATTCACCCCTCCACTTT. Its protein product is CSVQGSYNSPLHF.

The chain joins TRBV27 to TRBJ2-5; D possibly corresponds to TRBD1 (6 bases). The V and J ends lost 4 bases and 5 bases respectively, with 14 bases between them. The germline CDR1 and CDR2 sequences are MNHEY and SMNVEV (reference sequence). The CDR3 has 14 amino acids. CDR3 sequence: CASSSHRALETQYF. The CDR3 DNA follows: TGTGCCAGCAGTTCTCACAGGGCTTTGGAGACCCAGTACTTC.

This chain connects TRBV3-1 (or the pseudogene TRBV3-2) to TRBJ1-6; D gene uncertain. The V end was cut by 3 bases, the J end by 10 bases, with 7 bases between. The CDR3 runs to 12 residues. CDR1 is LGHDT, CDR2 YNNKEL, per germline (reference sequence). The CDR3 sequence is CASSQSSSPLHF. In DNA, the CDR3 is TGTGCCAGCAGCCAGAGTTCGTCACCCCTCCACTTT.

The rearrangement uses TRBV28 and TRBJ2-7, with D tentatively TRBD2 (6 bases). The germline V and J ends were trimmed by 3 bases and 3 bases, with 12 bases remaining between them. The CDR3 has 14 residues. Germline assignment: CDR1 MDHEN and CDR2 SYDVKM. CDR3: CASSFAGSVYEQYF. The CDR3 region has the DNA TGTGCCAGCAGTTTCGCCGGGAGTGTCTACGAGCAGTACTTC.

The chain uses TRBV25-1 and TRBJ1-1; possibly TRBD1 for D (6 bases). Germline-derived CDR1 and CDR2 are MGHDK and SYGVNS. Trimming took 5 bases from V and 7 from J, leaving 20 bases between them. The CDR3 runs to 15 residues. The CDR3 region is CASSPPGGGQYEAFF. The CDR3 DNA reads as TGTGCCAGCAGTCCCCCTGGGGGCGGCCAGTATGAAGCTTTCTTT.

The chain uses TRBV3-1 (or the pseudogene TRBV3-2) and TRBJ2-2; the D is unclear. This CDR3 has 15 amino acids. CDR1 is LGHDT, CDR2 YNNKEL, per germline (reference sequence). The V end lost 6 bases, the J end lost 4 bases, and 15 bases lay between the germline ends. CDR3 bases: TGTGCCAGCAGGCACCTATTTCCTAGCACCGGGGAGCTGTTTTTT. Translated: CASRHLFPSTGELFF.

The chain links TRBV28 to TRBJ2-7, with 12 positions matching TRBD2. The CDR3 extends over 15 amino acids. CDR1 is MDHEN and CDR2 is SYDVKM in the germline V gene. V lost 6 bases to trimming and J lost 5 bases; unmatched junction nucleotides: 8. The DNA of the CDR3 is TGTGCCAGCAGGGACACTAGCGGGAGGTTCCACGAGCAGTACTTC. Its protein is CASRDTSGRFHEQYF.

The CDR3 DNA is TGCGCCAGCAGCCTCCGGACTAGCGGGAGGGTGCCCTACGAGCAGTACTTC. Translating gives CASSLRTSGRVPYEQYF. The genes are TRBV4-3 and TRBJ2-7, with TRBD2 identical over 15 bases. The CDR3 is 17 residues long. With 4 bases clipped from V and 2 bases from J, the junction kept 6 bases outside the gene matches. Germline-derived CDR1 and CDR2 are LGHNA and YSLEER.

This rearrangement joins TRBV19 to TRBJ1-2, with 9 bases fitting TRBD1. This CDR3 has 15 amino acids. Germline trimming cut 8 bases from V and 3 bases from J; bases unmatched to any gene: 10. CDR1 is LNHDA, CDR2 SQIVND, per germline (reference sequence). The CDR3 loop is CASSPRDRDDYGYTF. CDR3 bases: TGTGCCAGTTCCCCCCGGGACAGGGACGACTATGGCTACACCTTC.

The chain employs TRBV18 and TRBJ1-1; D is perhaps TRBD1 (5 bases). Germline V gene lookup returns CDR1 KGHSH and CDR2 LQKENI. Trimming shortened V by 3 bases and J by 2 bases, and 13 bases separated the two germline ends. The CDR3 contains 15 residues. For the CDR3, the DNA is TGTGCCAGCTCACCTGGAGTGACAGCCAACACTGAAGCTTTCTTT. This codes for CASSPGVTANTEAFF.

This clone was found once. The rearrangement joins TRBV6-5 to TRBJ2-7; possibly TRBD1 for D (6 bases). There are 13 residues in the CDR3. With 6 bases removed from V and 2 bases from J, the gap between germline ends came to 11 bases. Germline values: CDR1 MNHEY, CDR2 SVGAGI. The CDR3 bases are TGTGCCAGCAGGAGGACAGCCACCTACGAGCAGTACTTC. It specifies CASRRTATYEQYF.

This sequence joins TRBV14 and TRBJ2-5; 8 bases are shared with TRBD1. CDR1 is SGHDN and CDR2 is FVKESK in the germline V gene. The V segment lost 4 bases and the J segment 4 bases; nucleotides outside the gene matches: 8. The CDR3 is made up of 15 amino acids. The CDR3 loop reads CASSRQGAERETQYF. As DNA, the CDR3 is TGTGCCAGCAGCCGGCAGGGGGCCGAGCGAGAGACCCAGTACTTC.

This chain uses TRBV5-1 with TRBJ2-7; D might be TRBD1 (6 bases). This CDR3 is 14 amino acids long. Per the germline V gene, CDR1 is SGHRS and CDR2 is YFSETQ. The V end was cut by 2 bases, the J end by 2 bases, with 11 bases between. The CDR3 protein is CASSFPGTPYEQYF. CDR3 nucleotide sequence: TGCGCCAGCAGCTTTCCCGGGACACCCTACGAGCAGTACTTC.

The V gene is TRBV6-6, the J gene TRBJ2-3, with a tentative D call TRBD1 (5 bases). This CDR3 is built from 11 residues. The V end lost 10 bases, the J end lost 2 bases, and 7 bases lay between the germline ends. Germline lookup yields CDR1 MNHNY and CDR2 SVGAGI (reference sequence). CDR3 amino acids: CATGYTDTQYF. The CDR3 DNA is TGTGCCACAGGGTACACAGATACGCAGTATTTT.

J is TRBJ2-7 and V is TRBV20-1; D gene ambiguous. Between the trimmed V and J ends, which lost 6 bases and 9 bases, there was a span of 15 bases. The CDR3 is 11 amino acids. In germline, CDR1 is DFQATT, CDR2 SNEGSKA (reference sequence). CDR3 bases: TGCAGTGCCCCCGGCGGTACTCGGCAGTACTTC. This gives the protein CSAPGGTRQYF.

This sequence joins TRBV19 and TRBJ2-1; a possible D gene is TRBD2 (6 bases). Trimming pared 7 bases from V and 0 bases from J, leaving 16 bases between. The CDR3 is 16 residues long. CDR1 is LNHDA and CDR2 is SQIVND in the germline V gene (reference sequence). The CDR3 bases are TGTGCCAGTAAGAGCGGCGGGGCTAGCTCCTACAATGAGCAGTTCTTC. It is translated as CASKSGGASSYNEQFF.

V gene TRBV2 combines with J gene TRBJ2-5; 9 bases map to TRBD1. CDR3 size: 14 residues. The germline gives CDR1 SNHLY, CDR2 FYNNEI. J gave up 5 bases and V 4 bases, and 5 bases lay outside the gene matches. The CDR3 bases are TGTGCCAGCAGTGGCTCGGGACAGGGTGAGACCCAGTACTTC. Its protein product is CASSGSGQGETQYF.

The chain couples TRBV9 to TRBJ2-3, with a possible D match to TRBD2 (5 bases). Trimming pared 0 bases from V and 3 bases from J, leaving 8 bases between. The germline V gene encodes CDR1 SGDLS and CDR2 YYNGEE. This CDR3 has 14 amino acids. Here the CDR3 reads CASSVVGNTDTQYF. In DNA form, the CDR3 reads TGTGCCAGCAGCGTAGTCGGGAATACAGATACGCAGTATTTT.

CDR3 in amino acids: CASGELAGPVTDTQYF. The CDR3 nucleotides read TGCGCCAGTGGGGAACTAGCGGGCCCCGTTACAGATACGCAGTATTTT. V is TRBV5-1 and J is TRBJ2-3; 9 nucleotides match TRBD2. Germline assignment: CDR1 SGHRS and CDR2 YFSETQ. J gave up 3 bases and V 8 bases, and 13 bases lay outside the gene matches. This CDR3 comprises 16 residues. The full variable domain, with the rest looked up from reference TRBV5-1 and TRBJ2-3, is KAGVTQTPRYLIKTRGQQVTLSCSPISGHRSVSWYQQTPGQGLQFLFEYFSETQRNKGNFPGRFSGRQFSNSRSEMNVSTLELGDSALYLCASGELAGPVTDTQYFGPGTRLTVL.

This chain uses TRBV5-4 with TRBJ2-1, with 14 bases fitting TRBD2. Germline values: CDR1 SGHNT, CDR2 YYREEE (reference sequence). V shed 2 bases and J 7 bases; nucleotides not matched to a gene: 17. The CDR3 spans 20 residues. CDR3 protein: CASSFDGLAGGPPFWNEQFF. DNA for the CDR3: TGTGCCAGCAGCTTCGACGGACTAGCGGGAGGTCCCCCCTTTTGGAATGAGCAGTTCTTC.

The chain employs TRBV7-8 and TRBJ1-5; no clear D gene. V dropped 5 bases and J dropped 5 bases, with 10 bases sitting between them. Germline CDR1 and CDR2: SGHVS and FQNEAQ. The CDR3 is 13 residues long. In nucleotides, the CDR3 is TGTGCCAGCAGCCCCCAGGTTTATCAGCCCCAGCATTTT. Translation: CASSPQVYQPQHF. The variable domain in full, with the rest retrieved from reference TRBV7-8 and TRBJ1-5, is GAGVSQSPRYKVAKRGQDVALRCDPISGHVSLFWYQQALGQGPEFLTYFQNEAQLDKSGLPSDRFFAERPEGSVSTLKIQRTQQEDSAVYLCASSPQVYQPQHFGDGTRLSIL.

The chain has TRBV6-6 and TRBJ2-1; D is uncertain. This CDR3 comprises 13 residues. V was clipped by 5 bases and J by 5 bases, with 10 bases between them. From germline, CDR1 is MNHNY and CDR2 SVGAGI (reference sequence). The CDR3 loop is CASSVRADNEQFF. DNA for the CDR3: TGTGCCAGCAGTGTAAGAGCTGACAATGAGCAGTTCTTC.

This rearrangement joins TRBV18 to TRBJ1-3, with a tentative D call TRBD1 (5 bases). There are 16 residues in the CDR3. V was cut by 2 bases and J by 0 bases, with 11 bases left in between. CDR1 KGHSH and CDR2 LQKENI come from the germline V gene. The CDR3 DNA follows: TGTGCCAGCTCACCAAATTGGGGGGACTCTGGAAACACCATATATTTT. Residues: CASSPNWGDSGNTIYF.

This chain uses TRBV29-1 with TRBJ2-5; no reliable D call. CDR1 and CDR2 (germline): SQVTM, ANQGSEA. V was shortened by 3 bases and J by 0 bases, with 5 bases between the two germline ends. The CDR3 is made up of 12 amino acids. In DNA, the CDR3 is TGCAGCGTTGATCATGACCAAGAGACCCAGTACTTC. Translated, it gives CSVDHDQETQYF. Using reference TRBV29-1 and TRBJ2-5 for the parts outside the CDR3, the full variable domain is SAVISQKPSRDICQRGTSLTIQCQVDSQVTMMFWYRQQPGQSLTLIATANQGSEATYESGFVIDKFPISRPNLTFSTLTVSNMSPEDSSIYLCSVDHDQETQYFGPGTRLLVL.